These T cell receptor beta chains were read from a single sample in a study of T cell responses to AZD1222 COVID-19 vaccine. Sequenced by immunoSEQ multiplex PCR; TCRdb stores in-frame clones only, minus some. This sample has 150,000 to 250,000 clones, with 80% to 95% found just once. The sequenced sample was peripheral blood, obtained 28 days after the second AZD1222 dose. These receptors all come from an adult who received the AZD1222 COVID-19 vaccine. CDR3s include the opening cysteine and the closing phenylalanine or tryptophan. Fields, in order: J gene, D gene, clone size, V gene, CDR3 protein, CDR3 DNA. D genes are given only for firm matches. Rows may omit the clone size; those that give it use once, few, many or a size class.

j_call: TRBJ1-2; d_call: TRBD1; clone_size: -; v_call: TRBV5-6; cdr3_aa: CASSSGQGVSGYTF; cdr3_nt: TGTGCCAGTAGCTCCGGGCAGGGGGTTAGTGGCTACACCTTC
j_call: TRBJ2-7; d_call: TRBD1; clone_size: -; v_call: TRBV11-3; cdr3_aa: CASSSGTGSVEQYF; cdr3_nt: TGTGCCAGCAGCTCAGGGACAGGATCAGTGGAGCAGTACTTC
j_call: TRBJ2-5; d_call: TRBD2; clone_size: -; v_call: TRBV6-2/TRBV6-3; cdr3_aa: CASSSTSGGAETQYF; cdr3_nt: TGTGCCAGCAGTTCGACTAGCGGGGGGGCCGAGACCCAGTACTTC
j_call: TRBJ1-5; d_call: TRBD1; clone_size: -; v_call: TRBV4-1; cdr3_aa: CASSQALGTASNQPQHF; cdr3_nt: TGCGCCAGCAGCCAAGCCCTGGGGACAGCGAGCAATCAGCCCCAGCATTTT
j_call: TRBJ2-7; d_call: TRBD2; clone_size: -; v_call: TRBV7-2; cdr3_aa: CASSSTSRVRGEQYF; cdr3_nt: TGTGCCAGCAGCTCGACTAGCAGAGTACGAGGAGAGCAGTACTTC
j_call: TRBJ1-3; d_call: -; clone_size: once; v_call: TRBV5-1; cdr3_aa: CASSIKLGGANTIYF; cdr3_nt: TGCGCCAGCAGCATAAAACTCGGGGGAGCAAACACCATATATTTT
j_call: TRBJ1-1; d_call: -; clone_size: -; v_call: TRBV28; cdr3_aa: CASSGNTEAFF; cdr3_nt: TGTGCCAGCAGTGGGAACACTGAAGCTTTCTTT
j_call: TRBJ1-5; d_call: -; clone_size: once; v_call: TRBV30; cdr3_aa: CAWGSFSNQPQHF; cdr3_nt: TGTGCCTGGGGGTCCTTTAGCAATCAGCCCCAGCATTTT
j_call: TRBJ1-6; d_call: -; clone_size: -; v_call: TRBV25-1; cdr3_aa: CASTGTHLGSPLHF; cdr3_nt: TGTGCCAGTACCGGGACACACCTCGGTTCACCCCTCCACTTT
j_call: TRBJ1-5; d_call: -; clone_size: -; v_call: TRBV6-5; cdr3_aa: CASSPGGVINQPQHF; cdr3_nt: TGTGCCAGCAGTCCAGGAGGGGTCATCAATCAGCCCCAGCATTTT
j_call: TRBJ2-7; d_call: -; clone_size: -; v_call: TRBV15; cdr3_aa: CATSTDGYSYEQYF; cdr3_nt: TGTGCCACCAGTACGGACGGGTACTCCTACGAGCAGTACTTC
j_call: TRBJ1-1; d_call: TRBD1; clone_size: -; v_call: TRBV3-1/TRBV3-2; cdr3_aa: CASSPGTATEAFF; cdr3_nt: TGTGCCAGCAGCCCCGGGACAGCGACTGAAGCTTTCTTT
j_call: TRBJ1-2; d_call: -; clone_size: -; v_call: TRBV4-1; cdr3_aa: CASSQGNSNYGYTF; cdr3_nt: TGCGCCAGCAGCCAAGGTAACAGTAACTATGGCTACACCTTC
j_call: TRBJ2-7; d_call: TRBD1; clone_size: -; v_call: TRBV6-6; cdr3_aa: CASSLTGDEQYF; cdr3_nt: TGTGCCAGCAGCCTCACAGGGGACGAGCAGTACTTC
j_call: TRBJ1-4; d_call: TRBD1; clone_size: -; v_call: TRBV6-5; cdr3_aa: CASSYSPQGAGEKLFF; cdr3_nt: TGTGCCAGCAGTTACTCCCCACAGGGGGCGGGAGAAAAACTGTTTTTT
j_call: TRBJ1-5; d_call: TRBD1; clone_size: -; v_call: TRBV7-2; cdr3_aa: CASSSGQGGIPGPQHF; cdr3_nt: TGTGCCAGCAGCTCGGGACAGGGAGGTATTCCCGGGCCCCAGCATTTT
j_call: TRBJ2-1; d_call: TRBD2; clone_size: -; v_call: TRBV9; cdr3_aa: CASSRTSYDEQFF; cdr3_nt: TGTGCCAGCAGCCGGACTAGCTACGACGAGCAGTTCTTC
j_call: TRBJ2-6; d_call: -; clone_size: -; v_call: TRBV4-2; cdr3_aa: CASSQEARGANVLTF; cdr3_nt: TGTGCCAGCAGCCAAGAGGCGCGAGGGGCCAACGTCCTGACTTTC
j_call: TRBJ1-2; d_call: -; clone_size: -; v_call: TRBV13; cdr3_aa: CASSLVRQVYGYTF; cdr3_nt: TGTGCCAGCAGCTTAGTTAGGCAGGTTTATGGCTACACCTTC
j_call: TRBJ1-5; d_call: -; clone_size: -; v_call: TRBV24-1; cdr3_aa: CATSDPASIQPQHF; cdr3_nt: TGTGCCACCAGTGATCCAGCCTCGATACAGCCCCAGCATTTT
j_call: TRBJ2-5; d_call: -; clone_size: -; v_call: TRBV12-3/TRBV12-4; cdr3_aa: CASSLRGRETQYF; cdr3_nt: TGTGCCAGCAGTTTACGGGGAAGAGAGACCCAGTACTTC
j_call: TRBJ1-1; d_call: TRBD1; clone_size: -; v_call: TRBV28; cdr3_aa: CASRPSGTGDNTEAFF; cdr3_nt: TGTGCCAGCAGGCCCTCGGGGACAGGGGACAACACTGAAGCTTTCTTT
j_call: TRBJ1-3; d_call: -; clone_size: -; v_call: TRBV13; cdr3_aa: CASSSTGTARSGNTIYF; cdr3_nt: TGTGCCAGCAGCTCTACCGGGACCGCCAGGTCTGGAAACACCATATATTTT
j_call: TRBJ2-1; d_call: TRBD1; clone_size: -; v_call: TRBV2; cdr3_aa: CASSELLTGGRYNEQFF; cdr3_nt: TGTGCCAGCAGTGAGCTCTTAACAGGGGGGAGGTACAATGAGCAGTTCTTC
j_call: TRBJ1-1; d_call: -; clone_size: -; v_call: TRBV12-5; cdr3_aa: CASGLGSEAFF; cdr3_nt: TGTGCTAGTGGTTTGGGAAGTGAAGCTTTCTTT
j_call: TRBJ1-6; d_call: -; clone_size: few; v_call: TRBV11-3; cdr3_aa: CASSLTGGSPLHF; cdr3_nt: TGTGCCAGCAGTTTGACGGGGGGGTCACCCCTCCACTTT
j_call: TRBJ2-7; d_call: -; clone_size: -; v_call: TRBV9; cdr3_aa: CASSSGQASSYEQYF; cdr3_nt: TGTGCCAGCAGCTCGGGGCAGGCGAGCTCCTACGAGCAGTACTTC
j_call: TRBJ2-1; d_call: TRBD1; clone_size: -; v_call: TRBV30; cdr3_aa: CAWRGGQGRSVYNEQFF; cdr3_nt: TGTGCCTGGAGGGGGGGACAGGGAAGATCCGTCTACAATGAGCAGTTCTTC
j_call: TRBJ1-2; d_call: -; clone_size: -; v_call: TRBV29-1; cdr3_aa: CSVDGYTF; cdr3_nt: TGCAGCGTGGACGGCTACACCTTC
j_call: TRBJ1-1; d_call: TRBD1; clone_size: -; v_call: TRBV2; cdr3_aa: CASRTQDRANTEAFF; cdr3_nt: TGTGCCAGCAGGACCCAGGACAGGGCGAACACTGAAGCTTTCTTT
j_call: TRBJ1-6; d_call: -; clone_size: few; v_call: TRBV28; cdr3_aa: CASTPLGGDSSPLHF; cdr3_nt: TGTGCCAGCACCCCTTTAGGGGGGGATTCTTCACCCCTCCACTTT
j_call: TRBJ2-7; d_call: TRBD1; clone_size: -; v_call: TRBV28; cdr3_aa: CASSFNGQGADSYEQYF; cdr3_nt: TGTGCCAGCAGTTTTAATGGGCAGGGGGCCGACTCCTACGAGCAGTACTTC
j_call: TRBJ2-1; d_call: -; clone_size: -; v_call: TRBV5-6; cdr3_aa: CASSLGWGAYNEQFF; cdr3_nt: TGTGCCAGCAGCTTGGGGTGGGGAGCGTACAATGAGCAGTTCTTC
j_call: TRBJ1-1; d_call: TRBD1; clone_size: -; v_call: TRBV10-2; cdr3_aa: CATKTGATWGNTEAFF; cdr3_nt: TGCGCCACCAAAACAGGGGCAACCTGGGGTAACACTGAAGCTTTCTTT
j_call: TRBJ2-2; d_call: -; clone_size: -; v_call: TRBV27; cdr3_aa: CASSSRRESGELFF; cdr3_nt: TGTGCCAGCAGTTCCCGCAGGGAATCCGGGGAGCTGTTTTTT
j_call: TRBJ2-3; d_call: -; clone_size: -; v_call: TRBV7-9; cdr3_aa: CASSLAGGSSTDTQYF; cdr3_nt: TGTGCCAGCAGCTTAGCGGGCGGATCTAGCACAGATACGCAGTATTTT
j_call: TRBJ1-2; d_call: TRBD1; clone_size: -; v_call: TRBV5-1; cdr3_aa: CASTSGTDVTF; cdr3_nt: TGCGCCAGCACCTCCGGGACAGACGTCACCTTC
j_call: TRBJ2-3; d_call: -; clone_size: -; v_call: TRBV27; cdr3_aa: CASSPGTARWKQYF; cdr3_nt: TGTGCCAGCAGTCCCGGGACCGCGAGATGGAAGCAGTATTTT
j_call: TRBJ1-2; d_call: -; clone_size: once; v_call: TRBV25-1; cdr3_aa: CASSDFGTTNGYTF; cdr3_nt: TGTGCCAGCAGTGATTTCGGGACAACAAATGGCTACACCTTC
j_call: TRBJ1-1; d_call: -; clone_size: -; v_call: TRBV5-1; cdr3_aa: CASSQDIASEAFF; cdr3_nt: TGCGCCAGCAGCCAGGACATCGCCTCTGAAGCTTTCTTT
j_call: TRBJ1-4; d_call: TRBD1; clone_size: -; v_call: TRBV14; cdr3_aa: CASRRQGTTNEKLFF; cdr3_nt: TGTGCCAGCAGACGACAGGGGACAACTAATGAAAAACTGTTTTTT
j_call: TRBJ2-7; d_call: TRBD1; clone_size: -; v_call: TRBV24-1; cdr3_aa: CATSDPIRTGSEQYF; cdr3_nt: TGTGCCACCAGTGATCCAATAAGGACAGGGAGCGAGCAGTACTTC
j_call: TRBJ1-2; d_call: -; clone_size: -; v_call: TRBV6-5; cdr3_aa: CASSYSTAGGDGYTF; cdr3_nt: TGTGCCAGCAGTTACTCGACGGCGGGGGGAGATGGCTACACCTTC
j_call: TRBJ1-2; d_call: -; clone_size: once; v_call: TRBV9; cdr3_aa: CASSVGKQGGYTF; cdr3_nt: TGTGCCAGCAGCGTAGGAAAACAGGGAGGCTACACCTTC
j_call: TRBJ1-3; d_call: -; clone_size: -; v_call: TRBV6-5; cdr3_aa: CASSLTEPGNTIYF; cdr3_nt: TGTGCCAGCAGTTTGACAGAACCTGGAAACACCATATATTTT
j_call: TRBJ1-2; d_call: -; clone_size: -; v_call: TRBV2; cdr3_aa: CASSEALRAAYGYTF; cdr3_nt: TGTGCCAGCAGTGAAGCGCTTAGGGCGGCCTATGGCTACACCTTC
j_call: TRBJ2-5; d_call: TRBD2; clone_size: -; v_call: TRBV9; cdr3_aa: CASSVEGSGGAETQYF; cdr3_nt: TGTGCCAGCAGCGTAGAAGGTAGCGGGGGGGCAGAGACCCAGTACTTC
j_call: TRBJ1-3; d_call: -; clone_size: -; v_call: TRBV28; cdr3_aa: CASSLGHLSGNTIYF; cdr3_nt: TGTGCCAGCAGTTTAGGGCATCTCTCTGGAAACACCATATATTTT
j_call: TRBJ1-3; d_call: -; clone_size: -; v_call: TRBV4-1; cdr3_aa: CASSQEGNTIYF; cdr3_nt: TGCGCCAGCAGCCAAGAGGGAAACACCATATATTTT
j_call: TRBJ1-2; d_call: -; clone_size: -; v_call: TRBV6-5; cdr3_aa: CASSYTRGNYGYTF; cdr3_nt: TGTGCCAGCAGTTACACGAGGGGTAACTATGGCTACACCTTC
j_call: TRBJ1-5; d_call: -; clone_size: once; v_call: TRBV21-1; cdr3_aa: CASSSPGTVWGQPQHF; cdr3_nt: TGTGCCAGCAGCTCCCCCGGGACAGTATGGGGTCAGCCCCAGCATTTT